A single sample gave rise to the 27 T cell receptor beta chains below, sequenced in a study of T-cell reconstitution after alpha-beta-depleted transplantation in children. Unique molecular identifiers tagged the TCRbeta library. Using its own MiXCR run on the PCR reads, TCRdb lists one record per CDR3 protein. The table includes around 440,000 distinct CDR3 sequences, under 20% detected once. The sample was PBMCs, mostly from graft donor cells, taken 360 days after TCRalphabeta/CD19-depleted stem cell transplant. Receptors were obtained from a boy younger than two who had a stem cell transplant for Wiskott-Aldrich syndrome, so the T cells may come from the graft donor.

J is TRBJ2-3 and V is TRBV20-1, with D possibly TRBD2 on 6 matching bases. The germline V gene has CDR1 DFQATT and CDR2 SNEGSKA (reference sequence). Trimming shortened V by 0 bases and J by 4 bases, and 14 bases separated the two germline ends. The CDR3 loop spans 15 amino acids. The CDR3 coding sequence is TGCAGTGCTAGAGATGGGAGGCTAGCGTCAGATACGCAGTATTTT. It codes for CSARDGRLASDTQYF.

The chain has TRBV6-5 and TRBJ1-1; D gene unclear. Trimming left V 4 bases short and J 5 bases short, with 8 bases between. This CDR3 is 12 amino acids long. Germline V CDR1 and CDR2: MNHEY, SVGAGI. As DNA, the CDR3 is TGTGCCAGCAGTTCTATAAGGACTGAAGCTTTCTTT. Translating it yields CASSSIRTEAFF.

The J gene is TRBJ2-1, the V gene TRBV10-3; TRBD1 or TRBD2 may be the D gene (6 bases each). The length of the CDR3 is 18 residues. The V end lost 5 bases, the J end lost 7 bases, and 27 bases lay between the germline ends. Germline assignment: CDR1 ENHRY and CDR2 SYGVKD. CDR3 coding DNA: TGTGCCATCAGTCAAACAGGGTTAGACGGGGAGGACAGTAATGAGCAGTTCTTC. Its translation is CAISQTGLDGEDSNEQFF.

There are a few counts of this clonotype. This rearrangement joins TRBV27 to TRBJ2-7; 13 bases line up with TRBD2. V gave up 5 bases and J gave up 2 bases; unmatched junction bases: 6. The V gene's germline CDR1 is MNHEY and CDR2 SMNVEV (reference sequence). The CDR3 extends over 16 amino acids. CDR3 DNA sequence: TGTGCCAGCAGTCTTATGGGACTAGCGGGGACCTACGAGCAGTACTTC. Its translation: CASSLMGLAGTYEQYF.

The rearrangement uses TRBV6-5 and TRBJ2-7, with D maybe TRBD1 (5 bases). This CDR3 has 13 amino acids. V was cut by 10 bases and J by 3 bases, with 16 bases left in between. From germline, CDR1 is MNHEY and CDR2 SVGAGI. CDR3 sequence reads: CATRQGWDYEQYF. Written as DNA, the CDR3 is TGTGCCACCCGGCAGGGATGGGACTACGAGCAGTACTTC.

The CDR3 region is CASSHPGLERRLYTQYF. The CDR3, as DNA: TGTGCCAGCAGCCACCCGGGACTAGAAAGGCGCCTTTATACGCAGTATTTT. The genes are TRBV3-1 and TRBJ2-3; 8 bases match TRBD2. The junction had 15 bases not matched to a gene; V was cut back by 3 bases and J by 7 bases. Germline values: CDR1 LGHDT, CDR2 YNNKEL (reference sequence). There are 17 residues in the CDR3.

This chain uses TRBV24-1 with TRBJ2-2; a weak D match, TRBD2 (6 bases). CDR1 is KGHDR, CDR2 SFDVKD, per germline. This CDR3 contains 16 residues. The V end lost 6 bases, the J end lost 7 bases, and 20 bases lay between the germline ends. The CDR3 spells CATSLQGGIRHGELFF. Here the CDR3 DNA reads TGTGCCACCAGTCTCCAGGGAGGTATTAGGCACGGGGAGCTGTTTTTT.

V usage is TRBV10-3 and J usage is TRBJ2-2, with 9 bases identical to TRBD1. This CDR3 is built from 16 residues. V gave up 6 bases and J gave up 3 bases; unmatched junction bases: 8. CDR1 and CDR2 (germline): ENHRY, SYGVKD. The CDR3 DNA reads as TGTGCCATCAGGGGACAGGGACTATTTGACACCGGGGAGCTGTTTTTT. Encoded protein: CAIRGQGLFDTGELFF.

As for this clonotype: A much larger clonotype is one base distant, so this may be a read error. The chain employs TRBV5-1 and TRBJ1-3; maybe TRBD1 (6 bases). This CDR3 spans 14 amino acids. Looked up from germline, CDR1 is SGHRS and CDR2 is YFSETQ. CDR3 amino acids: CASSLAGSGDTTYF. CDR3 DNA: TGCGCCAGCAGCTTGGCAGGGTCAGGGGACACCACATATTTT.

This clonotype was seen a handful of times. V usage is TRBV11-2 and J usage is TRBJ2-1; 12 positions match TRBD2. This CDR3 spans 16 amino acids. V was clipped by 5 bases and J by 8 bases; unmatched bases: 10. The germline V gene encodes CDR1 SGHAT and CDR2 FQNNGV. DNA of the CDR3: TGTGCCAGCAGCCCCCGGCTAGCGGGGGGGCATGATGAGCAGTTCTTC. Translation: CASSPRLAGGHDEQFF.

This chain joins TRBV24-1 and TRBJ2-1; 8 bases agree with TRBD1. Germline lookup yields CDR1 KGHDR and CDR2 SFDVKD. J gave up 5 bases and V 0 bases, and 2 bases lay outside the gene matches. CDR3 size: 15 residues. Written as DNA, the CDR3 is TGTGCCACCAGTGATTTGGGACAGGGTGACAATGAGCAGTTCTTC. Translated, it gives CATSDLGQGDNEQFF.

This clonotype was counted only a few times. The chain joins TRBV5-1 to TRBJ1-1; D is unclear. V shed 4 bases and J shed 7 bases, with 11 bases lying between them. Germline CDR1 SGHRS, CDR2 YFSETQ. This CDR3 is 12 amino acids long. The DNA for the CDR3 is TGCGCCAGCAGCACCGGGGAGGTTGAAGCTTTCTTT. Amino acids: CASSTGEVEAFF.

The J gene is TRBJ2-3, the V gene TRBV12-5, with a tentative D call TRBD2 (5 bases). The CDR3 loop spans 13 amino acids. V lost 3 bases, J lost 7 bases, and 11 bases lay in between. CDR1 is LGHNT, CDR2 FRNRAP, per germline. In DNA form, the CDR3 reads TGTGCTAGTGGTTTTGGAGGATCGAATACGCAGTATTTT. Its protein product is CASGFGGSNTQYF.

This clonotype has just a few counts. The chain has TRBV6-4 and TRBJ2-2, with 11 bases identical to TRBD2. The CDR3 spans 15 residues. The J segment lost 6 bases and the V segment lost 4 bases, leaving 4 bases of the junction unmatched. CDR1 is MRHNA and CDR2 is SNTAGT in the germline V gene. For the CDR3, the DNA is TGTGCCAGCAGTGCCGGGACTAGCGGACCCGGGGAGCTGTTTTTT. Its translation is CASSAGTSGPGELFF.

The chain uses TRBV5-5 and TRBJ2-2; 9 nucleotides align to TRBD2. From germline, CDR1 is SGHKS and CDR2 YYEKEE (reference sequence). The V gene end was trimmed by 3 bases and the J gene end by 4 bases; junction bases not matched to a gene: 7. This CDR3 region has 16 residues. CDR3 amino acids: CASSSVAGAGTGELFF. The CDR3 DNA reads TGTGCCAGCAGCTCAGTAGCGGGAGCGGGCACCGGGGAGCTGTTTTTT.

This clonotype was detected only a few times. The genes are TRBV6-5 and TRBJ2-6, with D perhaps matching TRBD1 or TRBD2 (5 bases each). The CDR3 has 18 amino acids. The V and J ends lost 0 bases and 3 bases respectively, with 15 bases between them. CDR1 MNHEY and CDR2 SVGAGI come from the germline V gene. The CDR3 nucleotides read TGTGCCAGCAGTTACTCGAGCCCCAGGGAGTATGGGGCCAACGTCCTGACTTTC. Amino acid sequence: CASSYSSPREYGANVLTF.

This clonotype was detected only a few times. The chain has TRBV20-1 and TRBJ1-2, with D maybe TRBD1 (6 bases). This CDR3 contains 12 residues. The germline CDR1 and CDR2 sequences are DFQATT and SNEGSKA (reference sequence). V lost 3 bases to trimming and J lost 4 bases, with 9 bases between them. CDR3 sequence reads: CSASRGGYGYTF. The DNA for the CDR3 is TGCAGTGCTAGTCGAGGGGGCTATGGCTACACCTTC.

The J gene is TRBJ2-7, the V gene TRBV3-1; maybe TRBD1 (5 bases). The CDR3 totals 13 residues. Trimming took off 2 bases at V and 7 bases at J, with 12 bases between the two ends. Looked up from germline, CDR1 is LGHDT and CDR2 is YNNKEL (reference sequence). CDR3 bases: TGTGCCAGCAGCCAATTTATGCGACAGGAGCAGTACTTC. Translating gives CASSQFMRQEQYF.

This clonotype was counted at least ten times. The J gene is TRBJ2-7, the V gene TRBV12-3 or TRBV12-4; D not resolved. This CDR3 is built from 11 residues. V was cut by 8 bases and J by 1 base, with 6 bases left in between. The chain's CDR3 is CASRVSYEQYF. In DNA form, the CDR3 reads TGTGCCAGCCGAGTATCCTACGAGCAGTACTTC.

The chain joins TRBV12-3 or TRBV12-4 to TRBJ2-5; the match to TRBD1 covers 9 bases. The CDR3 length is 15 residues. V dropped 2 bases and J dropped 7; count of bases not matched to a gene: 8. The CDR3 sequence is CASSLLGTGMGTQYF. DNA for the CDR3: TGTGCCAGCAGTTTACTGGGGACAGGGATGGGGACCCAGTACTTC.

This clonotype was counted only a few times. This chain joins TRBV5-1 and TRBJ2-7; no reliable D call. The CDR3 runs to 17 residues. Per the germline V gene, CDR1 is SGHRS and CDR2 is YFSETQ. The V gene lost 4 bases and the J gene lost 1 base, with 21 bases spanning the gap. The DNA for the CDR3 is TGCGCCAGCAGCCCCTTTGACTCTTGGCATCGGTCCTACGAGCAGTACTTC. It is translated as CASSPFDSWHRSYEQYF.

The sample holds a few counts of this clonotype. The rearrangement joins TRBV2 to TRBJ1-4, with D uncertain. CDR3 length: 11 amino acids. CDR1 and CDR2 (germline): SNHLY, FYNNEI. The V gene lost 3 bases and the J gene lost 12 bases, with 8 bases spanning the gap. CDR3: CASSEQVELFF. The CDR3 DNA reads TGTGCCAGCAGTGAGCAAGTGGAACTGTTTTTT.

This clonotype has a handful of counts. The chain employs TRBV4-2 and TRBJ1-1; D may be TRBD1 (6 bases). The CDR3 is 15 amino acids. Trimming left V 0 bases short and J 7 bases short, with 15 bases between. The germline V gene encodes CDR1 LGHNA and CDR2 YNFKEQ. The CDR3 region has the DNA TGTGCCAGCAGCCAAGATCACAGGGAGCTTTTTGAAGCTTTCTTT. Translated, it gives CASSQDHRELFEAFF.

The sample holds a few counts of this clonotype. The chain carries TRBV6-5 and TRBJ1-1, with TRBD1 identical over 10 bases. The CDR3 has 16 residues. Unmatched junction bases numbered 9, after V lost 1 base and J lost 7 bases. Germline V gene lookup returns CDR1 MNHEY and CDR2 SVGAGI. For the CDR3, the DNA is TGTGCCAGCAGTTACTGGGGACAGGGGCTATTTAATGAAGCTTTCTTT. Translated: CASSYWGQGLFNEAFF.

The chain is built from TRBV7-2 and TRBJ1-6; the D gene is possibly TRBD1 (5 bases). This CDR3 region has 16 residues. Trimming left V 9 bases short and J 3 bases short, with 18 bases between. In germline, CDR1 is SGHTA, CDR2 FQGNSA. The CDR3, as DNA: TGTGCCAGTAGACACGAGGGGATCTTCTATAATTCACCCCTCCACTTT. Translation gives CASRHEGIFYNSPLHF.

This chain links TRBV12-3 or TRBV12-4 with TRBJ2-5, with 9 bases aligning to TRBD1. Unmatched junction bases numbered 6, after V lost 6 bases and J lost 4 bases. This CDR3 is 14 amino acids long. The CDR3 sequence: CASSRDRVSETQYF. CDR3 nucleotide sequence: TGTGCCAGCAGCCGGGACAGGGTGTCAGAGACCCAGTACTTC.

The V call is TRBV20-1, the J call TRBJ2-4, with a possible D match to TRBD2 (7 bases). Per the germline V gene, CDR1 is DFQATT and CDR2 is SNEGSKA (reference sequence). V lost 6 bases, J lost 7 bases, and 16 bases lay in between. The CDR3 has 13 residues. CDR3 sequence: CSATGGGGNIQYF. The CDR3 DNA sequence: TGCAGTGCGACCGGAGGGGGGGGCAACATTCAGTACTTC.